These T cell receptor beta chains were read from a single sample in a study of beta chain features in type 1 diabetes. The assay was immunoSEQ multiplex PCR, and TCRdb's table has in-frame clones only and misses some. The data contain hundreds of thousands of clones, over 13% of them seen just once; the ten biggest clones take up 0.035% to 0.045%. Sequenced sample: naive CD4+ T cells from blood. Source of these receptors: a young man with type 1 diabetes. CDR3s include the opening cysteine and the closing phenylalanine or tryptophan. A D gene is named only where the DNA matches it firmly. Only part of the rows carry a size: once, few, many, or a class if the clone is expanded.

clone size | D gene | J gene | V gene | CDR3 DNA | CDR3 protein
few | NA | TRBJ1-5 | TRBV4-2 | TGTGCCAGCAGCCAAGATCAGGTCGGCGCTCAGCCCCAGCATTTT | CASSQDQVGAQPQHF
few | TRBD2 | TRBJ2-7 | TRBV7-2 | TGTGCCAGCAGCTTAGCAAGGGGACTAGCGGGAGATATCTACGAGCAGTACTTC | CASSLARGLAGDIYEQYF
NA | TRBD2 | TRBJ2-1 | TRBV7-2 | TGTGCCAGCAGCTACATAGCGGGAGGGCCAGATGAGCAGTTCTTC | CASSYIAGGPDEQFF
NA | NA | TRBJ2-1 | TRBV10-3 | TGTGCCATCAGTGAGTCGGGTGGAAGGGAGCAGTTCTTC | CAISESGGREQFF
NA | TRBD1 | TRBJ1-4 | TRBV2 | TGTGCCAGTCAGGGGGTTTCGGGTGAAAAACTGTTTTTT | CASQGVSGEKLFF
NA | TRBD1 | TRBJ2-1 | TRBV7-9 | TGTGCCAGCAGTTCACAGGGGGCGTCTGAGCAGTTCTTC | CASSSQGASEQFF
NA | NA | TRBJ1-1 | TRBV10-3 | TGTGCCATCAGTGATGACAGGAACGCGATCCTGATGAACACTGAAGCTTTCTTT | CAISDDRNAILMNTEAFF
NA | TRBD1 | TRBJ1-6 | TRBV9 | TGTGCCAGCAGCGTAGAGTTGGGACAGCCTAATTCACCCCTCCACTTT | CASSVELGQPNSPLHF
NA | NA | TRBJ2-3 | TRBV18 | TGTGCCAGCTCACCCGGGACGGTGGGGGATACGCAGTATTTT | CASSPGTVGDTQYF
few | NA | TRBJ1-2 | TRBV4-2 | TGTGCCAGCAGCCAAGATGAGTTGATAGGAGATGGCTACACCTTC | CASSQDELIGDGYTF
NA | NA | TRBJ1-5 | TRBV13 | TGTGCCAGCAGCTTAGGGGGTCCGAATCAGCCCCAGCATTTT | CASSLGGPNQPQHF
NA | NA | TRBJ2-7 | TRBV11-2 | TGTGCCAGCAGCCCAACGGGCTACGAGCAGTACTTC | CASSPTGYEQYF
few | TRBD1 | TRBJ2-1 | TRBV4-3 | TGCGCCAGCAGCCTAAAAGGGTGGTGGAGGACAGGGGACTCACCAACCAACAATGAGCAGTTCTTC | CASSLKGWWRTGDSPTNNEQFF
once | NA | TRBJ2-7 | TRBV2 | TGTGCCAGCAGCAGGGGACAAGGCTACGAGCAGTACTTC | CASSRGQGYEQYF
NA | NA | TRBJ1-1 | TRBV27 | TGTGCCAGCAGTTTAGGGCGGATTCTAAACACTGAAGCTTTCTTT | CASSLGRILNTEAFF
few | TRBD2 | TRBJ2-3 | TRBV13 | TGTGCCAGCAGCTCTCACCGTGGGCTAGCGGGGGGGCCGGGAGATACGCAGTATTTT | CASSSHRGLAGGPGDTQYF
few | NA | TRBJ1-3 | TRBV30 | TGTGCCTGGAGTGTTAAGGGATCCGGAAACACCATATATTTT | CAWSVKGSGNTIYF
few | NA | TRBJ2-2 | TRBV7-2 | TGTGCCAGCAGCTTAGGGTCGAACACCGGGGAGCTGTTTTTT | CASSLGSNTGELFF
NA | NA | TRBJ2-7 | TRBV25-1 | TGTGCCAGCAGTGAAGAGATGGGATCTTACGAGCAGTACTTC | CASSEEMGSYEQYF
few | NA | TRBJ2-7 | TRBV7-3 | TGTGCCAGCAGCGTAAGATACCAGGGCGAGCAGTACTTC | CASSVRYQGEQYF
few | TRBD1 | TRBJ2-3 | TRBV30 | TGTGCCTGGACACCATTCGACAGGGGTGGCACAGATACGCAGTATTTT | CAWTPFDRGGTDTQYF
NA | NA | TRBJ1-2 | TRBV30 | TGTGCCTGGAGTCAAAGGGGAGGCCCAGGGTATGGCTACACCTTC | CAWSQRGGPGYGYTF
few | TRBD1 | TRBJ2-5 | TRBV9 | TGTGCCAGCAGCCCGCAGACAGGGCTCCAAGAGACCCAGTACTTC | CASSPQTGLQETQYF
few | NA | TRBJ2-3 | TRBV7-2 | TGTGCCAGCAGCTTAGATAGGGCAGATACGCAGTATTTT | CASSLDRADTQYF
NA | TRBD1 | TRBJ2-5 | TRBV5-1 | TGCGCCAGCTGCCCCATGACAGGGCTCCAAGAGACCCAGTACTTC | CASCPMTGLQETQYF
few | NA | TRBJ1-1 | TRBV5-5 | TGTGCCAGCAGCCGCCGGGGGGCGACTGAAGCTTTCTTT | CASSRRGATEAFF
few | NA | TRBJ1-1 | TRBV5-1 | TGCGCCAGCAGCTTCCTGAACACTGAAGCTTTCTTT | CASSFLNTEAFF
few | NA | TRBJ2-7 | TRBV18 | TGTGCCAGCTCTCGACAACAGGGCTACGAGCAGTACTTC | CASSRQQGYEQYF
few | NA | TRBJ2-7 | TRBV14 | TGTGCCAGCAGCAGGAAGGGGGGACTTTACGAGCAGTACTTC | CASSRKGGLYEQYF
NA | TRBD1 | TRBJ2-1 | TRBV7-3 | TGTGCCAGCAGCCTTGGACAGGGAACGCGGTTGCAGTTCTTC | CASSLGQGTRLQFF
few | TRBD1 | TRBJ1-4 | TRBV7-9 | TGTGCCAGCAGCTTCGGGGACAGGGCAAATGAAAAACTGTTTTTT | CASSFGDRANEKLFF
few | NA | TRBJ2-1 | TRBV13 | TGTGCCAGCAGCTTGACAGACCGAGTATACAATGAGCAGTTCTTC | CASSLTDRVYNEQFF
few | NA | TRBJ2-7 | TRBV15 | TGTGCCACCAGCAGACAGGGAACCTCCTACGAGCAGTACTTC | CATSRQGTSYEQYF
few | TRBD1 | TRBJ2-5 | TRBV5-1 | TGCGCCAGCAGGCATGAACAGGGGAAGGCAGAGACCCAGTACTTC | CASRHEQGKAETQYF
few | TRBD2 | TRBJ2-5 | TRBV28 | TGTGCCAGCAGTCTCTCTAGCGGGGGGGAGACCCAGTACTTC | CASSLSSGGETQYF
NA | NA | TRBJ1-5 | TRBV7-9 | TGTGCCAGCAGTAGTGAAAGCAGGGAGAGGCCCCAGCATTTT | CASSSESRERPQHF
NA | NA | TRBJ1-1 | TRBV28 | TGTGCCAGCCAACGTGAGGGGGCTGAAGCTTTCTTT | CASQREGAEAFF
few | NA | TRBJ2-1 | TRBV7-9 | TGTGCCAGCAGCCCCTCGGGACCCTTAGGTGAGCAGTTCTTC | CASSPSGPLGEQFF
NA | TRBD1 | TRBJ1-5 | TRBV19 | TGTGCCAGTAACCGAGGGACAGGGGTATCTAGCAATCAGCCCCAGCATTTT | CASNRGTGVSSNQPQHF
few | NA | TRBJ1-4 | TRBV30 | TGTGCCTGGAGTGTAGGGGGGGCGAGGGAAAAACTGTTTTTT | CAWSVGGAREKLFF
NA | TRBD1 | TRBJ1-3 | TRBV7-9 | TGTGCCAGCAGCTTCCGGGACAGTTATGACTCAAACACCATATATTTT | CASSFRDSYDSNTIYF
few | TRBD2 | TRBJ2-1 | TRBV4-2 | TGTGCCAGCAGCAATTCCGGGACTAGCGGGAACGATGAGCAGTTCTTC | CASSNSGTSGNDEQFF
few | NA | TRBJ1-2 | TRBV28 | TGTGCCAGCAGTTCAAGGAACTATGGCTACACCTTC | CASSSRNYGYTF
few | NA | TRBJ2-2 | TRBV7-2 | TGTGCCAGCAGCTCCGACAGGTCCGGGGAGCTGTTTTTT | CASSSDRSGELFF
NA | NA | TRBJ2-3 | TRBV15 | TGTGCCACCAGAGATAGGGGCCGCGGCACAGATACGCAGTATTTT | CATRDRGRGTDTQYF
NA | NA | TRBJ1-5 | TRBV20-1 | TGCAGTGCTACTGGGGGTCAGCCCCAGCATTTT | CSATGGQPQHF
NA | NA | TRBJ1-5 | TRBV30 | TGTGCCTGGAGTAAAGAAGGGTACCAGCCCCAGCATTTT | CAWSKEGYQPQHF
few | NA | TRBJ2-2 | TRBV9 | TGTGCCAGCAGCGCCTGGGGATACACCGGGGAGCTGTTTTTT | CASSAWGYTGELFF
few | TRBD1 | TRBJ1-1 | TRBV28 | TGTGCCAGCTCGGACAGGGGGGACACTGAAGCTTTCTTT | CASSDRGDTEAFF